This TCR beta chain was recovered during a study of technical replicates of blood from a handful of donors. Germline lookup yields CDR1 SGHAT and CDR2 FQNNGV. V lost 5 bases and J 1 base, leaving 18 bases between the germline ends. The CDR3 contains 16 residues. TCRdb keeps only in-frame clones here, not all; method: immunoSEQ multiplex PCR. The table lists 75,000 to 95,000 clones, roughly 94% of them singletons. Source material: T cells isolated from PBMCs. This sequence joins TRBV11-2 and TRBJ2-7, with a possible D match to TRBD1 (5 bases). The receptor comes from a human donor in good health. The DNA for the CDR3 is TGTGCCAGCAGCCCGTGGGGCGGATCTGTGTCCTACGAGCAGTACTTC. Translated: CASSPWGGSVSYEQYF.